These T cell receptor beta chains were read from a single sample in a study of shared clonotypes between healthy human individuals. The method was immunoSEQ multiplex PCR; TCRdb's version includes in-frame clones alone and lacks a portion of them. This sample has 950,000 to 1,300,000 clones, with under 80% found just once. Sequenced input: memory CD4+ T cells sorted from blood. These receptor sequences come from a man aged 18 to 29 in good health. Each CDR3 is given with its conserved first and last residue. Fields, in order: CDR3 DNA, CDR3 protein, J gene, V gene, clone size, D gene. A D gene is named only where the DNA matches it firmly. Clone size, where shown, is once, few, many, or a class for clones that have expanded.

cdr3_nt: TGTGCCAGCACCGGTCGGGGACAGGGACCTTATGGCTACACCTTC
cdr3_aa: CASTGRGQGPYGYTF
j_call: TRBJ1-2
v_call: TRBV5-6
clone_size: .
d_call: TRBD1

cdr3_nt: TGTGCCACCAGCCTTAGCGGATCGAACACCGGGGAGCTGTTTTTT
cdr3_aa: CATSLSGSNTGELFF
j_call: TRBJ2-2
v_call: TRBV27
clone_size: .
d_call: .

cdr3_nt: TGTGCCAGCAGTGAATCCGGGGCTAACACGGATACGCAGTATTTT
cdr3_aa: CASSESGANTDTQYF
j_call: TRBJ2-3
v_call: TRBV25-1
clone_size: .
d_call: .

cdr3_nt: TGCGCCAGCAGCTTGGAGGGTAGGGGCACTGAAGCTTTCTTT
cdr3_aa: CASSLEGRGTEAFF
j_call: TRBJ1-1
v_call: TRBV5-1
clone_size: few
d_call: .

cdr3_nt: TGTGCCTGGAGCGCCTCAGTTGGTTCGCGGGCTTTCTTT
cdr3_aa: CAWSASVGSRAFF
j_call: TRBJ1-1
v_call: TRBV30
clone_size: many
d_call: .

cdr3_nt: TGCAGTGTCACGAGCCACAATGAGCAGTTCTTC
cdr3_aa: CSVTSHNEQFF
j_call: TRBJ2-1
v_call: TRBV20-1
clone_size: .
d_call: .

cdr3_nt: TGTGCCAGCAGCCCCTTTTTAGCGGGAGGAACTCAAGAGACCCAGTACTTC
cdr3_aa: CASSPFLAGGTQETQYF
j_call: TRBJ2-5
v_call: TRBV5-6
clone_size: .
d_call: TRBD2

cdr3_nt: TGTGCCAGCAGGTTAGGAGGGGGCACTGAAGCTTTCTTT
cdr3_aa: CASRLGGGTEAFF
j_call: TRBJ1-1
v_call: TRBV11-3
clone_size: .
d_call: .

cdr3_nt: TGCGCCAGCAGCACTCTAGGGACAGGAAGGAACACTGAAGCTTTCTTT
cdr3_aa: CASSTLGTGRNTEAFF
j_call: TRBJ1-1
v_call: TRBV5-1
clone_size: .
d_call: TRBD1

cdr3_nt: TGTGCCAGCAGTGAGGGGGGTGTCGTTTCACCCCTCCACTTT
cdr3_aa: CASSEGGVVSPLHF
j_call: TRBJ1-6
v_call: TRBV2
clone_size: few
d_call: .

cdr3_nt: TGTGCCAGCAGCTCCCGGGACACCGGTACCACCCTCCACTTT
cdr3_aa: CASSSRDTGTTLHF
j_call: TRBJ1-6
v_call: TRBV7-9
clone_size: .
d_call: .

cdr3_nt: TGCGCCAGCAGCCAAGCTATAAACGGGCTGACCTACGAGCAGTACTTC
cdr3_aa: CASSQAINGLTYEQYF
j_call: TRBJ2-7
v_call: TRBV4-3
clone_size: .
d_call: .

cdr3_nt: TGTGCCAGCGGGTCCCCTGGGGCCAACGTCCTGACTTTC
cdr3_aa: CASGSPGANVLTF
j_call: TRBJ2-6
v_call: TRBV7-2
clone_size: .
d_call: .

cdr3_nt: TGTGCCAGCAGTTCCGAACAGGGGACCTACGAGCAGTACTTC
cdr3_aa: CASSSEQGTYEQYF
j_call: TRBJ2-7
v_call: TRBV6-5
clone_size: .
d_call: TRBD1

cdr3_nt: TGTGCCAGCAGTTATCACAGGGTGGGCAATCAGCCCCAGCATTTT
cdr3_aa: CASSYHRVGNQPQHF
j_call: TRBJ1-5
v_call: TRBV25-1
clone_size: .
d_call: .

cdr3_nt: TGTGCCAGCAGTTATACCTCAGATACGCAGTATTTT
cdr3_aa: CASSYTSDTQYF
j_call: TRBJ2-3
v_call: TRBV6-6
clone_size: .
d_call: .

cdr3_nt: TGCGCCAGCAGCCAAGACCAAACGAACACCGGGGAGCTGTTTTTT
cdr3_aa: CASSQDQTNTGELFF
j_call: TRBJ2-2
v_call: TRBV4-1
clone_size: .
d_call: .

cdr3_nt: TGTGCCAGCAGCCTTGACAGGGGGCGTTACAATGAGCAGTTCTTC
cdr3_aa: CASSLDRGRYNEQFF
j_call: TRBJ2-1
v_call: TRBV7-2
clone_size: .
d_call: TRBD1

cdr3_nt: TGTGCCAGCAGCATACAGCTAGCGGGGGTCACAGATACGCAGTATTTT
cdr3_aa: CASSIQLAGVTDTQYF
j_call: TRBJ2-3
v_call: TRBV11-2
clone_size: .
d_call: TRBD2

cdr3_nt: TGTGCCAGCAGCCCGTTGGCGGGGGGAAACAATGAGCAGTTCTTC
cdr3_aa: CASSPLAGGNNEQFF
j_call: TRBJ2-1
v_call: TRBV6-6
clone_size: .
d_call: TRBD2

cdr3_nt: TGTGCCAGTAGTATTTATGCGATGGTGGTGACCAGCAATCAGCCCCAGCATTTT
cdr3_aa: CASSIYAMVVTSNQPQHF
j_call: TRBJ1-5
v_call: TRBV19
clone_size: once
d_call: .

cdr3_nt: TGCGCCAGCAGCCAAAACCTAGCGTTCCCCTACGAGCAGTACTTC
cdr3_aa: CASSQNLAFPYEQYF
j_call: TRBJ2-7
v_call: TRBV4-3
clone_size: .
d_call: .

cdr3_nt: TGTGCCAGTAACGGGGGACAGGGGGCGTTGGGTAATTCACCCCTCCACTTT
cdr3_aa: CASNGGQGALGNSPLHF
j_call: TRBJ1-6
v_call: TRBV19
clone_size: once
d_call: TRBD1

cdr3_nt: TGTGCCAGCAGTTATTTCCCGAGCTACGAGCAGTACTTC
cdr3_aa: CASSYFPSYEQYF
j_call: TRBJ2-7
v_call: TRBV6-5
clone_size: .
d_call: .

cdr3_nt: TGCGCCAGCAGCCAATCGACAGCCGGGGGTACCTACGAGCAGTACTTC
cdr3_aa: CASSQSTAGGTYEQYF
j_call: TRBJ2-7
v_call: TRBV4-1
clone_size: many
d_call: .

cdr3_nt: TGTGCCAGCTCCCAACAGGGGATGAACACTGAAGCTTTCTTT
cdr3_aa: CASSQQGMNTEAFF
j_call: TRBJ1-1
v_call: TRBV18
clone_size: .
d_call: TRBD1

cdr3_nt: TGTGCCAGCAGCCCCGGGACAGGTCCCTACGAGCAGTACTTC
cdr3_aa: CASSPGTGPYEQYF
j_call: TRBJ2-7
v_call: TRBV28
clone_size: once
d_call: TRBD1